Shown below are 12 T cell receptor beta chains from a single sample sequenced in a study of blood T cells in healthy people across ages. A second PCR of about 7 to 12 cycles used a sample-barcoded 5' primer and a J-beta primer mix. TCRdb re-called the 5' RACE reads through MiXCR, storing one row per CDR3 protein. The sample has around 1,500,000 distinct CDR3 sequences, approximately 40% seen once. Sequenced: blood. The receptors here all came from a woman in her late teens or twenties in good health.

This clonotype was seen once. A much larger clone lies one base from this, so it may be a read error. The gene calls are TRBV10-3 and TRBJ2-1; D is perhaps TRBD2 (5 bases). Germline-derived CDR1 and CDR2 are ENHRY and SYGVKD. The V end was cut by 3 bases, the J end by 10 bases, with 16 bases between. The CDR3 runs to 14 residues. The chain's CDR3 is CAISEGLARYEQFF. The CDR3 DNA sequence: TGTGCCATCAGTGAAGGGTTAGCGCGCTACGAGCAGTTCTTC.

The genes are TRBV9 and TRBJ2-7; perhaps TRBD1 as D (5 bases). The CDR3 sequence is 15 residues long. The germline CDR1 and CDR2 sequences are SGDLS and YYNGEE. V was clipped by 2 bases and J by 7 bases, with 19 bases between them. This chain's CDR3 is CASSVGNTGHNEQYF. CDR3 in DNA: TGTGCCAGCAGCGTGGGTAATACAGGTCACAATGAGCAGTACTTC.

This rearrangement joins TRBV19 to TRBJ2-1; 9 positions agree with TRBD2. The CDR3 is 15 amino acids. Germline CDR1 is LNHDA and CDR2 is SQIVND (reference sequence). V was clipped by 4 bases and J by 3 bases; unmatched bases: 4. CDR3 in DNA: TGTGCCAGTAGTAGGAGCGGGAGGATCTACAATGAGCAGTTCTTC. This codes for CASSRSGRIYNEQFF.

This clonotype appeared a few times. The genes are TRBV3-1 and TRBJ2-7; 12 positions agree with TRBD2. CDR1 and CDR2 (germline): LGHDT, YNNKEL (reference sequence). The CDR3 length is 15 residues. V gave up 6 bases and J gave up 1 base; unmatched junction bases: 4. The CDR3 bases are TGTGCCAGCAGACATACTAGCGGGGGGTCCTACGAGCAGTACTTC. It encodes CASRHTSGGSYEQYF.

This clonotype was observed a few times. The V call is TRBV4-1, the J call TRBJ2-7; 7 bases fit TRBD1. CDR1 MGHRA and CDR2 YSYEKL come from the germline V gene. J was trimmed by 5 bases and V by 2 bases; bases with no gene match: 15. There are 17 residues in the CDR3. The CDR3 protein is CASSQTITGTAYDEQYF. The CDR3 bases are TGCGCCAGCAGCCAAACCATAACCGGGACAGCCTACGACGAGCAGTACTTC.

The chain joins TRBV15 to TRBJ2-1; no definite D call. The CDR3 contains 15 residues. The V and J ends lost 6 bases and 5 bases respectively, with 17 bases between them. CDR1 is LNHNV and CDR2 is YYDKDF in the germline V gene (reference sequence). The CDR3 region is CATSLEVVLNNEQFF. CDR3 nucleotide sequence: TGTGCCACCAGTCTCGAGGTAGTGTTAAACAATGAGCAGTTCTTC.

This clonotype is a singleton in its sample. The V and J genes are TRBV28 and TRBJ1-2; the D is unclear. Per germline, CDR1 MDHEN and CDR2 SYDVKM. This CDR3 has 12 amino acids. V shed 4 bases and J shed 4 bases, with 7 bases lying between them. For the CDR3, the DNA is TGTGCCAGCAGTTCAGAGCTCTATGGCTACACCTTC. The encoded protein is CASSSELYGYTF.

The sample holds a few counts of this clonotype. The chain recombines TRBV29-1 with TRBJ2-4; D possibly corresponds to TRBD2 (6 bases). Near its end, the DNA agrees better with TRBJ2-7, so the J call may be wrong. There are 13 residues in the CDR3. CDR1 SQVTM and CDR2 ANQGSEA come from the germline V gene. The CDR3 spells CSVEDPRRDEQYF. In DNA, the CDR3 is TGCAGCGTTGAAGATCCTCGGAGGGACGAGCAGTACTTC.

This chain uses TRBV20-1 with TRBJ2-7, with 10 bases that match TRBD1. The germline V gene has CDR1 DFQATT and CDR2 SNEGSKA (reference sequence). With 5 bases clipped from V and 3 bases from J, the junction kept 7 bases outside the gene matches. The CDR3 has 14 amino acids. As DNA, the CDR3 is TGCAGTGCTGCCAGCGGACAGGGGGTCTACGAGCAGTACTTC. The encoded protein is CSAASGQGVYEQYF.

The V and J genes are TRBV11-2 and TRBJ2-1; D is unresolved. V lost 1 base to trimming and J lost 5 bases, with 15 bases between them. Germline values: CDR1 SGHAT, CDR2 FQNNGV. The CDR3 extends over 16 amino acids. CDR3 residues: CASSLGDVVGNNEQFF. The CDR3 coding sequence is TGTGCCAGCAGCTTAGGAGATGTAGTGGGGAACAATGAGCAGTTCTTC.

Ten or more counts support this clonotype. The chain is built from TRBV27 and TRBJ2-7; either TRBD1 or TRBD2 may fit D (6 bases each). V was shortened by 5 bases and J by 0 bases, with 11 bases between the two germline ends. In germline, CDR1 is MNHEY, CDR2 SMNVEV (reference sequence). This CDR3 region has 14 residues. The CDR3 loop is CASSPGGPSYEQYF. CDR3 bases: TGTGCCAGCAGTCCCGGGGGCCCCTCCTACGAGCAGTACTTC.

CDR3 DNA sequence: TGTGCCAGCAACATCCGTACGGACAGGGTAGGTGAGCAGTTCTTC. Residues: CASNIRTDRVGEQFF. The chain combines TRBV12-3 or TRBV12-4 with TRBJ2-1; 8 nucleotides match TRBD1. With V trimmed by 7 bases and J by 9 bases, 14 bases remained unmatched. This CDR3 has 15 amino acids.